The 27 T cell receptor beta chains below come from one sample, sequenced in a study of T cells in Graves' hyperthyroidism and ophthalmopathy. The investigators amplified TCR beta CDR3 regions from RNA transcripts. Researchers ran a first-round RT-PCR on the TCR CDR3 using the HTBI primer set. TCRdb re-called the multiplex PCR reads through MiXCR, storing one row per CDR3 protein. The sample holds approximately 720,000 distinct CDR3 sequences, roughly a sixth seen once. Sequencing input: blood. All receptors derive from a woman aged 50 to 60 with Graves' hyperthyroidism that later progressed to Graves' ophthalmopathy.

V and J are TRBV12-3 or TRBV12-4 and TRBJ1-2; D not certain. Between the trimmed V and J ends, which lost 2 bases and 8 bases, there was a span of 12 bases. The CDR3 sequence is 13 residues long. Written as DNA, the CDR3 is TGTGCCAGCAGTTTACCCGTGAAGGAGGGCTACACCTTC. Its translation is CASSLPVKEGYTF.

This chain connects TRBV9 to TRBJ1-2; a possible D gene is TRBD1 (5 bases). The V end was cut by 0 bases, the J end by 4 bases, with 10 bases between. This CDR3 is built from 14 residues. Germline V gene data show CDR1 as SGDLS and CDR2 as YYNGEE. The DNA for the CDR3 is TGTGCCAGCAGCGTAGGAACAGGAGGCTATGGCTACACCTTC. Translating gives CASSVGTGGYGYTF.

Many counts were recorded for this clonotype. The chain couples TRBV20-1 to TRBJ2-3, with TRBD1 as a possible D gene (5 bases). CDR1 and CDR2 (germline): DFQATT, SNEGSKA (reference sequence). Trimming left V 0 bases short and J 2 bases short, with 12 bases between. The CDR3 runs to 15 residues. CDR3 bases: TGCAGTGCTAGAGATCAGGGAAAGGACACAGATACGCAGTATTTT. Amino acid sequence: CSARDQGKDTDTQYF.

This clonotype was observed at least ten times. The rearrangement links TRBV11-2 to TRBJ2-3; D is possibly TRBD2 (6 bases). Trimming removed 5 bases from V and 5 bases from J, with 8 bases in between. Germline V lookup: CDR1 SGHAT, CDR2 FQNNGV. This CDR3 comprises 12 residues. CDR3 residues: CASSVGGDTQYF. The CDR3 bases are TGTGCCAGCAGCGTCGGGGGAGATACGCAGTATTTT.

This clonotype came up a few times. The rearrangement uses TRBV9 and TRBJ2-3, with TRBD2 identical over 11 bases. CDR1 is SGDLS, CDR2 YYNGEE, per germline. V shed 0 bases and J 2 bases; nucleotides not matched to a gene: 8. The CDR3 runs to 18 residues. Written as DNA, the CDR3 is TGTGCCAGCAGCGTAGGGGGAGCTAGCGGGGGGTTCACAGATACGCAGTATTTT. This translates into CASSVGGASGGFTDTQYF.

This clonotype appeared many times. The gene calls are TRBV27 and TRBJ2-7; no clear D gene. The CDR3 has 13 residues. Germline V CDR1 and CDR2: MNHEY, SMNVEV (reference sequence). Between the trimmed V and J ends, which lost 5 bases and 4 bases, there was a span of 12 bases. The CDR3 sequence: CASSRQQRYEQYF. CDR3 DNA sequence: TGTGCCAGCAGTAGACAACAACGGTACGAGCAGTACTTC.

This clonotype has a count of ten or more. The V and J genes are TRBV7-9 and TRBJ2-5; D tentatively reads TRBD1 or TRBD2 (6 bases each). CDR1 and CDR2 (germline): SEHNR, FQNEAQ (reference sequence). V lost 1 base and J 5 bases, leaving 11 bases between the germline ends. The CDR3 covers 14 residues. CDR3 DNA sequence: TGTGCCAGCAGCTTAGAGGGGGGTGTGGAGACCCAGTACTTC. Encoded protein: CASSLEGGVETQYF.

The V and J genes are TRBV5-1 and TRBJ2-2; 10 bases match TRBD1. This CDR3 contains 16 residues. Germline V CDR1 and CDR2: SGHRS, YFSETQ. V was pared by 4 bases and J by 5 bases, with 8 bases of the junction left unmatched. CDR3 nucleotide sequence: TGCGCCAGCAGCGCTCGGGGACAGGGGAATACCGGGGAGCTGTTTTTT. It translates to CASSARGQGNTGELFF.

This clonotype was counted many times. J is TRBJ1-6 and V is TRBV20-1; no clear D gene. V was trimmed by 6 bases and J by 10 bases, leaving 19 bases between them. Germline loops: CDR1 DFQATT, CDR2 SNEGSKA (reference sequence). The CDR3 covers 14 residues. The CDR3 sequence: CSASWPLGVSPLHF. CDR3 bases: TGCAGTGCGTCATGGCCCCTGGGTGTATCACCCCTCCACTTT.

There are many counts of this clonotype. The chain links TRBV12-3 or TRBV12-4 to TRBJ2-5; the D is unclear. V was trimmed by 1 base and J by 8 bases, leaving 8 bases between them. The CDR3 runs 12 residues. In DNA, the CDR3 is TGTGCCAGCAGTTTAGGGCTCCCTACCCAGTACTTC. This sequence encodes CASSLGLPTQYF.

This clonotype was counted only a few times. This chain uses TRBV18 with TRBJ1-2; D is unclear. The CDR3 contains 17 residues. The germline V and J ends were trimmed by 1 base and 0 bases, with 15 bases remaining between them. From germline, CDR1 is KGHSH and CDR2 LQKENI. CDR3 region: CASSPLAPQEANYGYTF. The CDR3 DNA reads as TGTGCCAGCTCACCACTTGCTCCCCAGGAGGCTAACTATGGCTACACCTTC.

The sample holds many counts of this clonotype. The CDR3 sequence is CASRPGQGRTYEQYF. In DNA form, the CDR3 reads TGTGCCAGCAGACCGGGACAGGGGAGAACCTACGAGCAGTACTTC. V usage is TRBV12-3 or TRBV12-4 and J usage is TRBJ2-7, with 10 bases aligning to TRBD1. This CDR3 has 15 residues. Trimming took 6 bases from V and 2 from J; bases not matched to a gene: 7.

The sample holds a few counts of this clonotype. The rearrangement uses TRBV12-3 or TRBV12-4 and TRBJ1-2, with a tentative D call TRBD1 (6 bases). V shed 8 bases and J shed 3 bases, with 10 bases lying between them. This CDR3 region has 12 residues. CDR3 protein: CASRDIYYGYTF. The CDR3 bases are TGTGCCAGCCGGGACATCTACTATGGCTACACCTTC.

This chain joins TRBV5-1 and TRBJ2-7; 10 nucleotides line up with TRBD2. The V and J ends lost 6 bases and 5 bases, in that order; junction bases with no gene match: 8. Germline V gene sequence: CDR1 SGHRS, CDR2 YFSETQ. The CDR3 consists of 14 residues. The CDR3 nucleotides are TGCGCCAGCAACCCGAGCGGGACTAGCGACGAGCAGTACTTC. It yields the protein CASNPSGTSDEQYF.

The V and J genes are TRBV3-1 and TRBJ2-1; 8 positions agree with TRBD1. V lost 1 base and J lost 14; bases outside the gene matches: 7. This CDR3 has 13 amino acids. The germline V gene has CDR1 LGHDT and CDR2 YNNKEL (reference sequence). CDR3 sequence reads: CASSQARQGRKFF. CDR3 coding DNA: TGTGCCAGCAGCCAAGCTCGACAGGGGAGGAAGTTCTTC.

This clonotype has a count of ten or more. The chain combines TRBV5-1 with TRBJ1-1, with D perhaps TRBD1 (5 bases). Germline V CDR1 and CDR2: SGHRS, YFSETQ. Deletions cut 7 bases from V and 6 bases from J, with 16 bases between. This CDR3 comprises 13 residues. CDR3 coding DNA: TGCGCCAGCGCCCCCCTGGGCAGGGCTGAAGCTTTCTTT. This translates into CASAPLGRAEAFF.

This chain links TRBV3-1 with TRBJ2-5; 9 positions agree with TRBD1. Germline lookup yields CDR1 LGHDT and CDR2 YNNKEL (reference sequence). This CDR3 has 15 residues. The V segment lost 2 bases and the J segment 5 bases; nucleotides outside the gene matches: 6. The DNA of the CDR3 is TGTGCCAGCAGCCAAATCCGGGGACAGGGTGAGACCCAGTACTTC. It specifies CASSQIRGQGETQYF.

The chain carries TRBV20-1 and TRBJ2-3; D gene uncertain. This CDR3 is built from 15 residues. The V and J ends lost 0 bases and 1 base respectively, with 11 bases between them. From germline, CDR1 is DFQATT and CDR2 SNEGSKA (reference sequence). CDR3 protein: CSARDLGWGTDTQYF. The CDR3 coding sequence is TGCAGTGCTAGAGATCTTGGTTGGGGCACAGATACGCAGTATTTT.

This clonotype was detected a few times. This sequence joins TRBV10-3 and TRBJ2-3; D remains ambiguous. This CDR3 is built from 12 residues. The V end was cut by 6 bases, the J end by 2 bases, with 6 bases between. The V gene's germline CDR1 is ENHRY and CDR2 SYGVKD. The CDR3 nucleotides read TGTGCCATCAGCTCCCTCACAGATACGCAGTATTTT. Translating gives CAISSLTDTQYF.

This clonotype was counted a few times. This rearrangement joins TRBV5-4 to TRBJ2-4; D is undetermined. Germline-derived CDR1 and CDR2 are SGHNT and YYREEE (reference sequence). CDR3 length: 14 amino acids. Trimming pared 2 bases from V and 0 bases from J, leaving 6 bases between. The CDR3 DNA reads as TGTGCCAGCAGCTTATACGGAGCCAAAAACATTCAGTACTTC. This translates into CASSLYGAKNIQYF.

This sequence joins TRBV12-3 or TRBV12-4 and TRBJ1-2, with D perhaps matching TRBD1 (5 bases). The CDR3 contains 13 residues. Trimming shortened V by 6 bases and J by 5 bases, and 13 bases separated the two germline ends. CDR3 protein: CASRLGGGYGYTF. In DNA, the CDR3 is TGTGCCAGCAGGTTGGGGGGGGGATATGGCTACACCTTC.

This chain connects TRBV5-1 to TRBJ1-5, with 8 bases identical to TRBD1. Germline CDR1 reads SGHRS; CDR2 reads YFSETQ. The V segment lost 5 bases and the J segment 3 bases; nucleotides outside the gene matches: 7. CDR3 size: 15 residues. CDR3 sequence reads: CASRTGTGFNQPQHF. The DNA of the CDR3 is TGCGCCAGCAGAACCGGGACAGGCTTCAATCAGCCCCAGCATTTT.

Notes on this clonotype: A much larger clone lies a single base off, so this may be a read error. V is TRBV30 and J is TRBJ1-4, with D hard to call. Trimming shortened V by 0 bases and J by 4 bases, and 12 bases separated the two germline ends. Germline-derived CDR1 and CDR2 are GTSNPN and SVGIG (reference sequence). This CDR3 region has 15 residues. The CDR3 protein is CAWSVERTSNEKLFF. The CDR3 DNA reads TGTGCCTGGAGTGTCGAACGGACCAGTAATGAAAAACTGTTTTTT.

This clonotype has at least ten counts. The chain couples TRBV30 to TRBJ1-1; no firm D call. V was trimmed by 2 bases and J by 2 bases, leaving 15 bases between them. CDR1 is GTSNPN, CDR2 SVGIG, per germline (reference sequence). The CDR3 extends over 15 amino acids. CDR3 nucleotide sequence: TGTGCCTGGAGTCCAACACCTTCATTAAACACTGAAGCTTTCTTT. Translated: CAWSPTPSLNTEAFF. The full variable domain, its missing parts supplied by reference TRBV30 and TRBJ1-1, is SQTIHQWPATLVQPVGSPLSLECTVEGTSNPNLYWYRQAAGRGLQLLFYSVGIGQISSEVPQNLSASRPQDRQFILSSKKLLLSDSGFYLCAWSPTPSLNTEAFFGQGTRLTVV.

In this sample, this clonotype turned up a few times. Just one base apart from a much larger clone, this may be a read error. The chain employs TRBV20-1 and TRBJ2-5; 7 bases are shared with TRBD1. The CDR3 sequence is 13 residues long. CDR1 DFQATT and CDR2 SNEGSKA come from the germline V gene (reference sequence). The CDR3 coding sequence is TGCGGTGCTAGTGGTGACAGGGACGAGACCCAGTACTTC. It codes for CGASGDRDETQYF.

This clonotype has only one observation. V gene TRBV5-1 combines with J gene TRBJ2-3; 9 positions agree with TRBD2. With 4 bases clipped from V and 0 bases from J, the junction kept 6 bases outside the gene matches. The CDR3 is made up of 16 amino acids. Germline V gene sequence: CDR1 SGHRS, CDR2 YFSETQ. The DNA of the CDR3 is TGCGCCAGCAGCCGCGCGGGGGGGTCTAGCACAGATACGCAGTATTTT. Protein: CASSRAGGSSTDTQYF.

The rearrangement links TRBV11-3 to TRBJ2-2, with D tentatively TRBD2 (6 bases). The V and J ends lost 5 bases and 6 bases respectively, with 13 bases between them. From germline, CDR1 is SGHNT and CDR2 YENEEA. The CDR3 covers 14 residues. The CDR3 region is CASSEDYSSGELFF. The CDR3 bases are TGTGCCAGCAGCGAGGACTACTCGTCCGGGGAGCTGTTTTTT.